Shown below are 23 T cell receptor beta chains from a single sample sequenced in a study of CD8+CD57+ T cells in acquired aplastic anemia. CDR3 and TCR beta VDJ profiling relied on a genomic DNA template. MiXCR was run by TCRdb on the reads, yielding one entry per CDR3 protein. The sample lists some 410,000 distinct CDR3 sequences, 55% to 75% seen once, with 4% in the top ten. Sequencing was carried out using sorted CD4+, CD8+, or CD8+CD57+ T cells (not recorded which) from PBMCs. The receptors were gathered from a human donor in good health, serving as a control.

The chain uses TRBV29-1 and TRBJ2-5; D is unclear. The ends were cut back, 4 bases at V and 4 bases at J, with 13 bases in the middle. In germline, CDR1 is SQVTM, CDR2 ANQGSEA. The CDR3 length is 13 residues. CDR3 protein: CSVGRGRGETQYF. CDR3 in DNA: TGCAGCGTTGGTCGAGGACGAGGAGAGACCCAGTACTTC.

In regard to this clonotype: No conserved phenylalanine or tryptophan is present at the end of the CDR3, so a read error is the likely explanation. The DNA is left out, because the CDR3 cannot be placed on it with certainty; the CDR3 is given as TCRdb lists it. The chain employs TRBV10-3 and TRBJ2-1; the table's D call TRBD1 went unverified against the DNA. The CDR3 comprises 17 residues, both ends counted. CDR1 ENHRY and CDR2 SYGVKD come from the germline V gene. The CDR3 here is CASRGSRASEHYNGQGT.

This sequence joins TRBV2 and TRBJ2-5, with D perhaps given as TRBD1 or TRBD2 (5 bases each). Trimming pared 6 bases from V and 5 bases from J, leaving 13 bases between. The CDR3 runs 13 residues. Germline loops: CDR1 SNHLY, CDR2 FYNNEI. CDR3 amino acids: CASSVLGVETQYF. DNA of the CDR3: TGTGCCAGCAGCGTTTTGGGGGTCGAGACCCAGTACTTC.

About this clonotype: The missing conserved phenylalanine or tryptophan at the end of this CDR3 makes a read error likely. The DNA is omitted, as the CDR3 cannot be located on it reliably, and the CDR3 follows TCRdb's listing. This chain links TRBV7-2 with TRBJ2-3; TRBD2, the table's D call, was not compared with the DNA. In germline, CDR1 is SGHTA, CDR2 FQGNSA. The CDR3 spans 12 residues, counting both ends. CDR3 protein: CASSQSPRETQY.

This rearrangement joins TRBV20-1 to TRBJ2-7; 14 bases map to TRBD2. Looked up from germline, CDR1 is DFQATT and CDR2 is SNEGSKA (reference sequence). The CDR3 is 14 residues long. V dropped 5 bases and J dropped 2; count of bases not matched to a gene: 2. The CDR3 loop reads CSASGLAGAYEQYF. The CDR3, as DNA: TGCAGTGCTTCGGGACTAGCGGGGGCCTACGAGCAGTACTTC.

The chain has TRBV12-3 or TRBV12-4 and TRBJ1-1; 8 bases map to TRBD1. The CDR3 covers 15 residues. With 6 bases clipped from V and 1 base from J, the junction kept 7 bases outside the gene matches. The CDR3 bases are TGTGCCAGCAGCATAGACAGGGGCCCGAACACTGAAGCTTTCTTT. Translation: CASSIDRGPNTEAFF.

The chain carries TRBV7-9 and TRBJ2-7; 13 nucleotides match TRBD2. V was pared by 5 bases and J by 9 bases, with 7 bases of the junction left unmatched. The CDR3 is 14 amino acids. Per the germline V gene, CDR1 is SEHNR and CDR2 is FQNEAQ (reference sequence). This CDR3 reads CASSPGLAGDAQYF. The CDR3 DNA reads TGTGCCAGCAGCCCAGGACTAGCGGGAGACGCGCAGTACTTC.

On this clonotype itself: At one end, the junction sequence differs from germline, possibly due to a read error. The chain's CDR3 is CASSLNGGNQHF. The CDR3 DNA sequence: TGTGCCAGCAGCTTAAACGGAGGGAATCAGCACTTC. V usage is TRBV7-2 and J usage is TRBJ2-5; maybe TRBD2 (6 bases). The CDR3 loop spans 12 amino acids. Per germline, CDR1 SGHTA and CDR2 FQGNSA.

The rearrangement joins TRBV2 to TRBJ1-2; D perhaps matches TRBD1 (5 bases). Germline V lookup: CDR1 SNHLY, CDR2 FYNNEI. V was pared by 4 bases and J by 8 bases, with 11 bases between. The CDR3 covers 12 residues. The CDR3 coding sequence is TGTGCCAGCAGTGCCGGGACTGGGGGCTACACCTTC. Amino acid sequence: CASSAGTGGYTF.

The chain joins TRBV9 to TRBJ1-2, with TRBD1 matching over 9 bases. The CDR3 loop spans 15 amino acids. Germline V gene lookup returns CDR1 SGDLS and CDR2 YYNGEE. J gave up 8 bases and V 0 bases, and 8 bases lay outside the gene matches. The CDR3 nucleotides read TGTGCCAGCAGCGTAGATGGGGGACAGGGTAGAGGCTACACCTTC. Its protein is CASSVDGGQGRGYTF.

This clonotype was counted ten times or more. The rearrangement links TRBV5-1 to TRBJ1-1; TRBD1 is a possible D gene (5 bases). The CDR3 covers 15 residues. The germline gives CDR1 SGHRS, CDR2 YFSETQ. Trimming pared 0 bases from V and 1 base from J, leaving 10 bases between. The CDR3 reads CASSLVMGGNTEAFF. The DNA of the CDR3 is TGCGCCAGCAGCTTGGTTATGGGGGGGAACACTGAAGCTTTCTTT. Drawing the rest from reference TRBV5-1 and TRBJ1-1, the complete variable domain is KAGVTQTPRYLIKTRGQQVTLSCSPISGHRSVSWYQQTPGQGLQFLFEYFSETQRNKGNFPGRFSGRQFSNSRSEMNVSTLELGDSALYLCASSLVMGGNTEAFFGQGTRLTVV.

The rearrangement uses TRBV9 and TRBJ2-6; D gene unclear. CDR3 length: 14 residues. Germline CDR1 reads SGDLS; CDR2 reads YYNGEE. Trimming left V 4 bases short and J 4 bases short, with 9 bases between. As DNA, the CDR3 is TGTGCCAGCAGCTATCCCTTGGGGGCCAACGTCCTGACTTTC. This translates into CASSYPLGANVLTF.

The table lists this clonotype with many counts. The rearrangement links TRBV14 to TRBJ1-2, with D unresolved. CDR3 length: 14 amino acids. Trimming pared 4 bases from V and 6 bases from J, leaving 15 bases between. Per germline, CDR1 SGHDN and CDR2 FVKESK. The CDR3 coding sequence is TGTGCCAGCAGCCTGAGTGGACGGTATAATGGCTACACCTTC. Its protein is CASSLSGRYNGYTF.

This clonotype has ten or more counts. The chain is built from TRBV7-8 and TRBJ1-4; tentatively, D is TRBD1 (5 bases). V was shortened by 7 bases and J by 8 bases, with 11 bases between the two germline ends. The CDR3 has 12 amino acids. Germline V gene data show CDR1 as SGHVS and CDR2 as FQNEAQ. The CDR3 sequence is CASTRRGEKLFF. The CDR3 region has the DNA TGTGCCAGCACCCGGCGGGGGGAAAAACTGTTTTTT.

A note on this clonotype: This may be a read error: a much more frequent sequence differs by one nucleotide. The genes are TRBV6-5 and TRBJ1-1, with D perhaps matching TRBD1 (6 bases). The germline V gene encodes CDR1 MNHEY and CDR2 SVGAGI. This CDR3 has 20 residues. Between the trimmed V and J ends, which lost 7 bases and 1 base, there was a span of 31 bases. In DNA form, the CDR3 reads TGTGCCAGCACCGAGGTCACAGGCTTCCTAGGGGGTACGCGGAACACTGAAGCTTTCTTT. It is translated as CASTEVTGFLGGTRNTEAFF.

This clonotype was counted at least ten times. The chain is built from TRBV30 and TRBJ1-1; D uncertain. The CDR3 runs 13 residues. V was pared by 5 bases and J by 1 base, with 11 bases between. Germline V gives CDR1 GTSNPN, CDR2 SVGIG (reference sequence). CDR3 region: CAWSADSNTEAFF. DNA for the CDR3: TGTGCCTGGTCCGCGGACTCGAACACTGAAGCTTTCTTT. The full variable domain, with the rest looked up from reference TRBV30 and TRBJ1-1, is SQTIHQWPATLVQPVGSPLSLECTVEGTSNPNLYWYRQAAGRGLQLLFYSVGIGQISSEVPQNLSASRPQDRQFILSSKKLLLSDSGFYLCAWSADSNTEAFFGQGTRLTVV.

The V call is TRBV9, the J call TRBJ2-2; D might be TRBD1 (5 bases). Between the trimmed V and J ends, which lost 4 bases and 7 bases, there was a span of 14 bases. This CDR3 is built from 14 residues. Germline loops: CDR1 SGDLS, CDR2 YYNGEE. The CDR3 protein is CASSQGGNGGELFF. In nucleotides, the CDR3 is TGTGCCAGCAGCCAGGGCGGAAACGGCGGGGAGCTGTTTTTT.

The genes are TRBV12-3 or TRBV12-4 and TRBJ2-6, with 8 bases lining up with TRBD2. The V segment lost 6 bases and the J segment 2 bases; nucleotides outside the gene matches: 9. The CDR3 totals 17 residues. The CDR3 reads CASSRGAGATGANVLTF. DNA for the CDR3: TGTGCCAGCAGCAGAGGAGCGGGGGCAACTGGGGCCAACGTCCTGACTTTC.

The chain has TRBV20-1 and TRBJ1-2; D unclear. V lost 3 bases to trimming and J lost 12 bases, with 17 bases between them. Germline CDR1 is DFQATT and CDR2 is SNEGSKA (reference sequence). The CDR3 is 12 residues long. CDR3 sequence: CSASPGRSYDTF. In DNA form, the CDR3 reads TGCAGTGCTAGTCCGGGTCGCTCCTACGACACCTTC.

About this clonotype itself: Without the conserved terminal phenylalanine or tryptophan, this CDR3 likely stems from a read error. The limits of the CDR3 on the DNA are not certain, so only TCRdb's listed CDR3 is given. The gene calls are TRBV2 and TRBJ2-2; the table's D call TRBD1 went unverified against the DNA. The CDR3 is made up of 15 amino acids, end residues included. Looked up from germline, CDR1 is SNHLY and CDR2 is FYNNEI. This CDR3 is CASRRQVDFEPQHFC.

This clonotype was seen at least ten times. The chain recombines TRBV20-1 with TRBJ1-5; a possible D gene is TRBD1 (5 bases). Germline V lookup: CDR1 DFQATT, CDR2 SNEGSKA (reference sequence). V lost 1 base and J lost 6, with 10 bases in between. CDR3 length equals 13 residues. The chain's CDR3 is CSARGGEVQPQHF. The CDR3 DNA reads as TGCAGTGCTAGAGGGGGGGAGGTTCAGCCCCAGCATTTT.

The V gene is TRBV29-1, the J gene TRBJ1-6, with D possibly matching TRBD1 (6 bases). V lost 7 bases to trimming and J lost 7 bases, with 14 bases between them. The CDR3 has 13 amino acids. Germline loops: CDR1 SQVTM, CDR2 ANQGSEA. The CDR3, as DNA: TGCAGCGCAGGACAGAATGCAAATTCACCCCTCCACTTT. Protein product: CSAGQNANSPLHF.

CDR3 sequence reads: CASSSNSGGTDIKDTQYF. The CDR3, as DNA: TGTGCCAGCAGCTCCAATAGCGGCGGCACAGATATCAAGGATACGCAGTATTTT. The J gene is TRBJ2-3, the V gene TRBV7-2; D might be TRBD2 (6 bases). This CDR3 is built from 18 residues. V was cut by 4 bases and J by 6 bases, with 26 bases left in between. The germline V gene has CDR1 SGHTA and CDR2 FQGNSA.